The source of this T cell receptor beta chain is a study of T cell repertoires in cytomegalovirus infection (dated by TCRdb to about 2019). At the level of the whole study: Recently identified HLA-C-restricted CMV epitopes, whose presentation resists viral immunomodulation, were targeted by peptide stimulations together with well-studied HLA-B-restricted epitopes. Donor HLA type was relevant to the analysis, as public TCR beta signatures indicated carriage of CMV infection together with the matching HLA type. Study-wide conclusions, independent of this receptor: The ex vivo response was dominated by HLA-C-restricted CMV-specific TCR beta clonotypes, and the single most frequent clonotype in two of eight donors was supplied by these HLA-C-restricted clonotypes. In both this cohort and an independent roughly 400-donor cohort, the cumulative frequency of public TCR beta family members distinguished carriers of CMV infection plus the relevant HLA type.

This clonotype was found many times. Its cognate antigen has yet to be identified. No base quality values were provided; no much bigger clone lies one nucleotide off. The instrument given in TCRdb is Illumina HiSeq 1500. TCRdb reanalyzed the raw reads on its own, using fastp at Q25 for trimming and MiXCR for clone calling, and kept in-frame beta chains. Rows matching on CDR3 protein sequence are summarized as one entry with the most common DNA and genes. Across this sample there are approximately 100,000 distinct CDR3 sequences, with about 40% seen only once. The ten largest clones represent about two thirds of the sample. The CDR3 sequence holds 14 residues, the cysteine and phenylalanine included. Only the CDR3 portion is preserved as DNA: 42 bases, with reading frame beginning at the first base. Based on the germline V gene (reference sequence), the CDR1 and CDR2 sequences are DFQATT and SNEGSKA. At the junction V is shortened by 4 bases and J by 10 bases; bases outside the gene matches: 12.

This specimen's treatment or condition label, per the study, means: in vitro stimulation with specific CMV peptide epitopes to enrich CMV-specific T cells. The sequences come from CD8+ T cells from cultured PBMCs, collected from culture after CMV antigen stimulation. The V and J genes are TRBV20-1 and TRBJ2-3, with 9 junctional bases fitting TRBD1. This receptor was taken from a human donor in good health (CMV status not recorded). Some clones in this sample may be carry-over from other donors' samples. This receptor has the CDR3 CSATDRGNIGPQYF. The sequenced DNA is TGCAGTGCTACGGACAGGGGAAACATCGGGCCGCAGTATTTT.